The entry below describes one T cell receptor (beta chain). The read ends 3 residues shy of where the CDR3 ends; the end is completed using the germline J gene. CDR1 SGHRS and CDR2 YFSETQ come from the germline V gene. Unmatched junction bases numbered 18, after V lost 2 bases and J lost 2 bases. CDR3 length: 19 residues. This sample was included in a study of Tregs in tolerant kidney transplant recipients. Produced via immunoSEQ multiplex PCR; TCRdb's table is partial and in-frame only. The table gives under 35,000 clones; the top ten clones make up around an eighth of it. The chain employs TRBV5-1 and TRBJ2-7; the match to TRBD1 covers 8 bases. Material: CD8+ T cells from blood, obtained before the transplant. This sequence was found in a human donor who received a combined kidney and bone marrow transplant. Incomplete CDR3 DNA: TGCGCCAGCAGCTTTTACGGACAGGGCGAAGGGGCCTCTCCCTACGAG. Protein product: CASSFYGQGEGASPYE. The entire CDR3 sequence reads CASSFYGQGEGASPYEQYF.